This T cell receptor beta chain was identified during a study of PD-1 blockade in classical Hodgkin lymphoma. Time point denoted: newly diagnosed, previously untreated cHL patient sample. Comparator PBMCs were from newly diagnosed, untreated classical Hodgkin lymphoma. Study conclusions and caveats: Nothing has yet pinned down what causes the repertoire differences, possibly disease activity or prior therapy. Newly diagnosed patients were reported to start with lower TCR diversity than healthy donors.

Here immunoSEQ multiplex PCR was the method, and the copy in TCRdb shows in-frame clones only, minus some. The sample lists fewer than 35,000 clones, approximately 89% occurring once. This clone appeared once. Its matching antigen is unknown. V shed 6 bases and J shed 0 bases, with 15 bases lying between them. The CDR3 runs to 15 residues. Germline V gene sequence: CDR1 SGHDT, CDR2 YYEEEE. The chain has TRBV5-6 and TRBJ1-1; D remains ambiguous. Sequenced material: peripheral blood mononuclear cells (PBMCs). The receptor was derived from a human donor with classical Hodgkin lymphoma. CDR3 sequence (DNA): TGTGCCAGCAACCTAGGTACAAATATGAACACTGAAGCTTTCTTT. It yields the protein CASNLGTNMNTEAFF.